Below are 23 T cell receptor beta chains sequenced from a single sample in a study of T-cell reconstitution after alpha-beta-depleted transplantation in children. The TCRbeta library was prepared with unique molecular identifiers. TCRdb itself ran the PCR reads through MiXCR, one entry per CDR3 protein. The sample has approximately 220,000 distinct CDR3 sequences, under 20% seen once. The input for sequencing was PBMCs, mostly from graft donor cells, taken 360 days after TCRalphabeta/CD19-depleted stem cell transplant. The receptor source for this set is a male patient aged 2 to 9 who had a stem cell transplant for acute lymphoblastic leukemia, so the T cells may come from the graft donor.

The V gene is TRBV7-9, the J gene TRBJ1-2; the match to TRBD1 covers 7 bases. The CDR3 is 14 residues long. The junction had 4 bases not matched to a gene; V was cut back by 1 base and J by 5 bases. Per the germline V gene, CDR1 is SEHNR and CDR2 is FQNEAQ (reference sequence). The DNA for the CDR3 is TGTGCCAGCAGCTTAGTTGAGGGGGCATATGGCTACACCTTC. Protein sequence: CASSLVEGAYGYTF.

Points on this clonotype: One junction end does not reproduce the germline sequence, and a read error may be involved. The gene calls are TRBV29-1 and TRBJ2-1; TRBD2 aligns across 12 bases. The CDR3 runs 18 residues. In germline, CDR1 is SQVTM, CDR2 ANQGSEA. CDR3 protein: CSVPRSSGGETRYNEPFF. The CDR3 bases are TGCAGCGTTCCGCGTTCTAGCGGGGGGGAAACCCGGTACAATGAGCCGTTCTTC.

This sequence joins TRBV29-1 and TRBJ2-1; 8 positions agree with TRBD2. The germline V gene encodes CDR1 SQVTM and CDR2 ANQGSEA. This CDR3 has 12 residues. The CDR3 DNA sequence: TGCAGAGTCGTAGCGGGGCCCAATGAGCAGTTCTTC. It is translated as CRVVAGPNEQFF.

This clonotype was seen many times. The J gene is TRBJ2-1, the V gene TRBV27, with TRBD2 matching over 9 bases. The germline V gene encodes CDR1 MNHEY and CDR2 SMNVEV (reference sequence). This CDR3 is 15 amino acids long. Trimming cost V 2 bases and J 2 bases; bases outside gene matches: 1. The CDR3 DNA sequence: TGTGCCAGCAGTTTAGTAGCGGGAGCCTACAATGAGCAGTTCTTC. It codes for CASSLVAGAYNEQFF.

The rearrangement joins TRBV6-1 to TRBJ2-1; 7 bases fit TRBD2. The CDR3 sequence is 17 residues long. The ends lost 6 bases at V and 4 bases at J; junction bases unmatched: 15. Looked up from germline, CDR1 is MNHNS and CDR2 is SASEGT. The chain's CDR3 is CASRPSALADTYNEQFF. CDR3 DNA sequence: TGTGCCAGCAGACCCTCGGCTCTAGCGGACACGTACAATGAGCAGTTCTTC.

This rearrangement joins TRBV10-3 to TRBJ1-1, with D maybe TRBD1 (6 bases). The CDR3 totals 15 residues. With 3 bases removed from V and 10 bases from J, the gap between germline ends came to 21 bases. Germline-derived CDR1 and CDR2 are ENHRY and SYGVKD. DNA of the CDR3: TGTGCCATCAGTGACTCGGGAAGGGGGAAGGTTGGAGCTTTCTTT. Translated: CAISDSGRGKVGAFF.

The rearrangement links TRBV12-3 or TRBV12-4 to TRBJ2-6, with 8 bases aligning to TRBD1. Trimming removed 5 bases from V and 2 bases from J; junction bases left unmatched: 5. The CDR3 extends over 16 amino acids. CDR3 residues: CASSLQQGAGANVLTF. Here the CDR3 DNA reads TGTGCCAGCAGTCTACAACAGGGGGCTGGGGCCAACGTCCTGACTTTC.

This clonotype was observed at least ten times. This chain connects TRBV7-9 to TRBJ2-1; 8 bases are shared with TRBD2. The germline V gene has CDR1 SEHNR and CDR2 FQNEAQ (reference sequence). J gave up 7 bases and V 2 bases, and 10 bases lay outside the gene matches. This CDR3 is 16 amino acids long. As DNA, the CDR3 is TGTGCCAGCAGCTTAATGGGACGGGGGGGCAGTAATGAGCAGTTCTTC. Its translation is CASSLMGRGGSNEQFF.

This clonotype was counted only a few times. The chain carries TRBV29-1 and TRBJ1-1; D gene ambiguous. The germline V gene encodes CDR1 SQVTM and CDR2 ANQGSEA. Trimming took off 3 bases at V and 0 bases at J, with 8 bases between the two ends. This CDR3 region has 13 residues. CDR3 DNA sequence: TGCAGCGTTGATAGTCTCATGAACACTGAAGCTTTCTTT. This translates into CSVDSLMNTEAFF.

The genes are TRBV7-2 and TRBJ2-1, with TRBD2 matching over 8 bases. V shed 2 bases and J 9 bases; nucleotides not matched to a gene: 6. Germline CDR1 is SGHTA and CDR2 is FQGNSA. CDR3 length equals 14 residues. CDR3 amino acids: CASSLTGGPTEQFF. CDR3 bases: TGTGCCAGCAGCTTAACGGGGGGGCCTACTGAGCAGTTCTTC. Full variable domain (rest looked up from reference TRBV7-2 and TRBJ2-1): GAGVSQSPSNKVTEKGKDVELRCDPISGHTALYWYRQSLGQGLEFLIYFQGNSAPDKSGLPSDRFSAERTGGSVSTLTIQRTQQEDSAVYLCASSLTGGPTEQFFGPGTRLTVL.

The J gene is TRBJ2-5, the V gene TRBV27; 10 bases are a match to TRBD2. The V gene end was trimmed by 4 bases and the J gene end by 4 bases; junction bases not matched to a gene: 12. The CDR3 contains 17 residues. Looked up from germline, CDR1 is MNHEY and CDR2 is SMNVEV (reference sequence). The DNA of the CDR3 is TGTGCCAGCAGTTCCCCTCAAGCGGGAGGGCCTCCAGAGACCCAGTACTTC. Translated, it gives CASSSPQAGGPPETQYF.

The sample holds many counts of this clonotype. The chain is built from TRBV12-3 or TRBV12-4 and TRBJ2-1; 12 nucleotides match TRBD2. The CDR3 consists of 15 residues. The J segment lost 8 bases and the V segment lost 4 bases, leaving 6 bases of the junction unmatched. CDR3 DNA: TGTGCCAGCAGTTCGCTAGCGGGGGGGGGCGATGAGCAGTTCTTC. Its translation: CASSSLAGGGDEQFF.

The chain links TRBV3-1 to TRBJ1-3, with a weak D call TRBD1 (5 bases). Germline CDR1 is LGHDT and CDR2 is YNNKEL (reference sequence). The CDR3 length is 16 residues. The V and J ends lost 0 bases and 0 bases respectively, with 9 bases between them. DNA for the CDR3: TGTGCCAGCAGCCAAGACTCAGGACACTCTGGAAACACCATATATTTT. Residues: CASSQDSGHSGNTIYF.

In this sample, this clonotype turned up a few times. The chain carries TRBV29-1 and TRBJ2-3; TRBD2 matches at 12 bases. CDR1 is SQVTM, CDR2 ANQGSEA, per germline. The CDR3 runs to 17 residues. Trimming removed 2 bases from V and 8 bases from J; junction bases left unmatched: 14. Here the CDR3 DNA reads TGCAGCGTTGAACTAGCGGGGGGGTTCAGGCATCTTGGTACGCAGTATTTT. It specifies CSVELAGGFRHLGTQYF.

There are many counts of this clonotype. The chain is built from TRBV12-3 or TRBV12-4 and TRBJ2-1; 9 bases agree with TRBD2. The CDR3 totals 14 residues. With V trimmed by 6 bases and J by 4 bases, 4 bases remained unmatched. Here the CDR3 reads CASRGSGGYNEQFF. In nucleotides, the CDR3 is TGTGCCAGCAGGGGTAGCGGGGGTTACAATGAGCAGTTCTTC.

This chain connects TRBV11-3 to TRBJ2-3, with D unclear. From germline, CDR1 is SGHNT and CDR2 YENEEA. Trimming took 2 bases from V and 3 from J, leaving 9 bases between them. The CDR3 runs to 14 residues. The CDR3 loop reads CASSLSSYTDTQYF. In DNA form, the CDR3 reads TGTGCCAGCAGCTTAAGTTCTTATACAGATACGCAGTATTTT.

V gene TRBV28 combines with J gene TRBJ2-7; 9 nucleotides align to TRBD2. This CDR3 is 18 amino acids long. After removal of 3 bases from V and 0 bases from J, the junction contained 12 bases not matched to a gene. From germline, CDR1 is MDHEN and CDR2 SYDVKM. CDR3 sequence (DNA): TGTGCCAGCAGTTTCTGGGGCGGGCTAGCGGGATCCTCCTACGAGCAGTACTTC. It is translated as CASSFWGGLAGSSYEQYF.

At least ten counts were recorded for this clonotype. The chain carries TRBV29-1 and TRBJ2-5; no reliable D call. This CDR3 is built from 14 residues. Trimming cost V 4 bases and J 1 base, with 13 bases left between them. The germline V gene encodes CDR1 SQVTM and CDR2 ANQGSEA. The CDR3 is CSVAQLTRQETQYF. The CDR3 coding sequence is TGCAGCGTTGCCCAGTTGACGCGCCAAGAGACCCAGTACTTC.

This clonotype was counted a few times. V is TRBV5-1 and J is TRBJ2-3; TRBD1 might be the D (6 bases). CDR3 length: 16 residues. Germline V lookup: CDR1 SGHRS, CDR2 YFSETQ. V gave up 1 base and J gave up 2 bases, with 14 bases separating them. The CDR3 DNA reads TGCGCCAGCAGCTTGAAATTGGGACAACTCACAGATACGCAGTATTTT. This codes for CASSLKLGQLTDTQYF.

This clonotype was found a few times. The V gene is TRBV30, the J gene TRBJ2-7, with a tentative D call TRBD2 (6 bases). Per the germline V gene, CDR1 is GTSNPN and CDR2 is SVGIG (reference sequence). This CDR3 comprises 14 residues. V gave up 3 bases and J gave up 3 bases, with 15 bases separating them. CDR3: CAWSLGGAHYEQYF. CDR3 sequence (DNA): TGTGCCTGGAGCCTTGGCGGGGCCCACTACGAGCAGTACTTC.

This clonotype was detected a few times. This rearrangement joins TRBV6-5 to TRBJ2-3, with D possibly TRBD2 on 6 matching bases. Germline CDR1 MNHEY, CDR2 SVGAGI. V gave up 2 bases and J gave up 2 bases, with 11 bases separating them. This CDR3 has 15 amino acids. DNA for the CDR3: TGTGCCAGCAGTTACGAGCGGGCGGTCACAGATACGCAGTATTTT. Translated: CASSYERAVTDTQYF.

This chain joins TRBV29-1 and TRBJ2-3; D may be TRBD2 (5 bases). V lost 0 bases to trimming and J lost 7 bases, with 11 bases between them. The CDR3 is 13 residues long. The germline V gene encodes CDR1 SQVTM and CDR2 ANQGSEA. CDR3 sequence: CSVEDGRGHTQYF. CDR3 sequence (DNA): TGCAGCGTTGAAGACGGTAGAGGGCATACGCAGTATTTT.

The chain joins TRBV9 to TRBJ2-3, with a tentative D call TRBD2 (6 bases). The CDR3 is made up of 15 amino acids. Germline V gene lookup returns CDR1 SGDLS and CDR2 YYNGEE. The V and J ends lost 4 bases and 0 bases respectively, with 12 bases between them. The chain's CDR3 is CASSLTRGSTDTQYF. As DNA, the CDR3 is TGTGCCAGCAGCCTGACTAGAGGGAGCACAGATACGCAGTATTTT. The entire variable domain, with the rest obtained from reference TRBV9 and TRBJ2-3, is as follows: DSGVTQTPKHLITATGQRVTLRCSPRSGDLSVYWYQQSLDQGLQFLIQYYNGEERAKGNILERFSAQQFPDLHSELNLSSLELGDSALYFCASSLTRGSTDTQYFGPGTRLTVL.